The rows below give T cell receptor beta chains drawn from one sample of a study of CD8 T cells in ankylosing spondylitis. MiXCR, applied by TCRdb to the 5' RACE reads, yields one record per CDR3 protein. The sample contains approximately 240,000 distinct CDR3 sequences, over 9.5% of which appear only once. The sequenced sample consisted of blood, either unsorted or a sorted T cell fraction (not recorded which). The receptor set was obtained from a male donor with ankylosing spondylitis or in good health (not recorded which). Each CDR3 is given with its conserved first and last residue. Fields, in order: V gene, clone size, J gene, D gene, CDR3 DNA, CDR3 protein. D genes are given only for firm matches. Part of the rows lack a size; the others show once, few, many or a class for expanded clones.

TRBV7-9	NA	TRBJ2-7	NA	TGTGCCAGCAGCTTAGCGCGGGGAGGCGAGCAGTACTTC	CASSLARGGEQYF
TRBV2	NA	TRBJ2-2	NA	TGTGCCAGCAGTGAAGGGAGGGGACGCACCGGGGAGCTGTTTTTT	CASSEGRGRTGELFF
TRBV14	few	TRBJ1-3	NA	TGTGCCAGCAGCCGAGCCGGGGGCTTGTCGGGAAACACCATATATTTT	CASSRAGGLSGNTIYF
TRBV3-1	few	TRBJ1-2	TRBD1	TGTGCCAGCAGCCAAGATGTACCGGGACAGGCTTATGGCTACACCTTC	CASSQDVPGQAYGYTF
TRBV29-1	many	TRBJ1-3	NA	TGCAGCGTTGAAGAACGGGGTTCAGGAAACACCATATATTTT	CSVEERGSGNTIYF
TRBV5-5	many	TRBJ2-5	NA	TGTGCCAGCAGCTTGGATGGCAGTTTGGGGGAGACCCAGTACTTC	CASSLDGSLGETQYF
TRBV20-1	few	TRBJ2-3	TRBD2	TGCAGTGCTCTATCTCGGGGGGGCCTCACAGATACGCAGTATTTT	CSALSRGGLTDTQYF
TRBV20-1	NA	TRBJ2-1	NA	TGCAGTGCTCCTCCCGGGGGCTCCTACAATGAGCAGTTCTTC	CSAPPGGSYNEQFF
TRBV4-2	NA	TRBJ2-7	NA	TGTGCCAGCAGCCAAGAACAGGGTGGTTTCTCCTACGAGCAGTACTTC	CASSQEQGGFSYEQYF
TRBV3-1	many	TRBJ1-2	TRBD1	TGTGCCAGCAGCCAGCTACCGGGACAGGGAATCGGCTACACCTTC	CASSQLPGQGIGYTF
TRBV6-1	many	TRBJ2-3	TRBD2	TGTGCCAGCAGTGAAGTGGTAGCGGGAATAGATACGCAGTATTTT	CASSEVVAGIDTQYF
TRBV27	many	TRBJ1-5	NA	TGTGCCAGCAGTCTTTGGGGGGCTCAGCCCCAGCATTTT	CASSLWGAQPQHF
TRBV4-1	many	TRBJ2-1	TRBD2	TGCGCCAGCAGCCAGACTAGCGGGAGATCATATGAGCAGTTCTTC	CASSQTSGRSYEQFF
TRBV20-1	many	TRBJ1-6	NA	TGCAGTGCTAGAGGGGGGAACTCACCCCTCCACTTT	CSARGGNSPLHF
TRBV2	many	TRBJ2-7	TRBD2	TGTGCCAGCAGTGAACAGGGGACTAGCGGGCCTTCCTACGAGCAGTACTTC	CASSEQGTSGPSYEQYF
TRBV7-9	NA	TRBJ2-7	NA	TGTGCCAGCAACCCTGGGAGCGACGAGCAGTACTTC	CASNPGSDEQYF
TRBV7-9	few	TRBJ2-1	NA	TGTGCCAGCAGCTTAGTACTGGTGAGGGAGCAGTTCTTC	CASSLVLVREQFF
TRBV5-1	many	TRBJ2-3	NA	TGCGCCAGCAGCTTGGAAGGGGGAAAGGGAACAGATACGCAGTATTTT	CASSLEGGKGTDTQYF
TRBV29-1	few	TRBJ1-1	NA	TGCAGCGTTGCTCGCGGAGTTTCCACTGAAGCTTTCTTT	CSVARGVSTEAFF
TRBV11-3	few	TRBJ2-1	NA	TGTGCCAGCAGCTTAGAGGGGGTCCGTGAGCAGTTCTTC	CASSLEGVREQFF
TRBV30	NA	TRBJ1-1	NA	TGTGCCTGGAGTTCAGGAGATACTGAAGCTTTCTTT	CAWSSGDTEAFF
TRBV18	NA	TRBJ1-5	NA	TGTGCCAGCTCACCAGGTACTCAGGAGGGGAATCAGCCCCAGCATTTT	CASSPGTQEGNQPQHF
TRBV28	many	TRBJ1-1	NA	TGTGCCAGCAGTGAGGGGTATGAAGCTTTCTTT	CASSEGYEAFF